The following is a T cell receptor beta chain sequence with its context. What it recognizes is unknown. This sample is part of a study of regulatory T cells. All CD3G-deficient patients showed autoimmunity, more severe in two. Patients, 2 to 39 years old, had expanded memory T-cell proportions. Primers: 52 TRBV forward and 13 TRBJ reverse. Here immunoSEQ multiplex PCR was the method, and the copy in TCRdb shows in-frame clones only, minus some. The sample has 15,000 or so clones, roughly 90% seen once. Study observations and caveats: Patient CD8+ T cells trended nonsignificantly toward lower Shannon entropy than control CD8+ cells. Skewed V and J usage and few unique V-J pairs marked patient repertoires, most in Tregs.

Input material: CD8+ T cells sorted from blood. The source is a person under 35 with CD3G deficiency.

The CDR3 bases are TGCGCCAGCAGCCATGCTCTACTAGCGGGGAGAGCCAATGAGCAGTTCTTC. It codes for CASSHALLAGRANEQFF. The genes are TRBV4-1 and TRBJ2-1, with 10 bases identical to TRBD2. The germline gives CDR1 MGHRA, CDR2 YSYEKL. This CDR3 region has 17 residues. V shed 3 bases and J 6 bases; nucleotides not matched to a gene: 11.